This note documents a single TCR beta chain sequence. This sample stems from a study of blood T cell repertoires in COVID-19. As for the study in general: Some COVID-19 samples were acute and others convalescent; all came from the United States, Italy and Spain. T cells, B-cell-depleted T cells, or PBMCs provided the cDNA or gDNA that served as material.

Authors' data handling: Estimation of nucleated cell counts relied on the amplification of reference gene primers. Only in-frame clones appear in the TCRdb table, and some are missing; sequencing was by immunoSEQ multiplex PCR. V, J and clone size were drawn from that table, and D and trimming were deduced from the DNA. The table records about 85,000 clones, 85% to 95% of them present only once. This clonotype originated in a human donor with active COVID-19. The donor label of this sample is uncertain. The sample was peripheral blood.

For the CDR3, the DNA is TGTGCCAGCAGTTCCCCCAGGGGGCGTGCTTTTATGAACACTGAAGCTTTCTTT. Translating gives CASSSPRGRAFMNTEAFF. The gene calls are TRBV28 and TRBJ1-1; 8 positions match TRBD1. Germline V gene lookup returns CDR1 MDHEN and CDR2 SYDVKM. This CDR3 comprises 18 residues. The V gene end was trimmed by 4 bases and the J gene end by 0 bases; junction bases not matched to a gene: 13.